The rows below give T cell receptor beta chains drawn from one sample of a study of human T cells and chemical hapten exposure. TCRdb called the RACE reads again in MiXCR, with one record for every CDR3 protein. The sample has tens of thousands of distinct CDR3 sequences; around 10% are singletons. The sample here was whole blood, taken in connection with sensitization to the hapten diphenylcyclopropenone (DPC). The receptors derive from a woman in her thirties or forties with alopecia areata. Some clones in this sample may be carry-over from other donors' samples. CDR3s include the opening cysteine and the closing phenylalanine or tryptophan. D genes are given only for firm matches. Clone size is stated in some rows and not others, as once, few, many or a class when expanded.

>TRBJ2-2|.|TRBV4-1|.
TGCGCCAGCAGTCCTGAGGCAGGGATGGCCGGGGAGCTGTTTTTT
CASSPEAGMAGELFF
>TRBJ2-3|many|TRBV7-8|TRBD1
TGTGCCAGCAGCCGAACAGGGGACGCCGCCCGAGCAGATACGCAGTATTTT
CASSRTGDAARADTQYF
>TRBJ1-6|.|TRBV20-1|.
TGCAGTGCTTTAGGACGGGACGTTGAACCCCTCCACTTT
CSALGRDVEPLHF
>TRBJ2-4|many|TRBV12-5|.
TGTGCTAGTGGTCCGCGGATGGACATTCAGTACTTC
CASGPRMDIQYF
>TRBJ1-6|.|TRBV7-2|.
TGTGCCAGCAGCTTAGCGCAGGATAATTCACCCCTCCACTTT
CASSLAQDNSPLHF
>TRBJ2-7|many|TRBV5-4|TRBD1
TGTGCCAGCAGCAGACTCTCGGACAGGGGAATTTACGAGCAGTACTTC
CASSRLSDRGIYEQYF
>TRBJ2-1|few|TRBV5-1|.
TGCGCCAGCAGCTTGGCCCCGACAGACTTCGGCATCGCATACAATGAGCAGTTCTTC
CASSLAPTDFGIAYNEQFF
>TRBJ1-5|many|TRBV7-2|.
TGTGCCAGCAGCTTAGCCGAGGGAAGTCAGCCCCAGCATTTT
CASSLAEGSQPQHF
>TRBJ1-2|many|TRBV27|.
TGTGCCAGCAGTTTTCAACCCCGGTGGTATGGCTACACCTTC
CASSFQPRWYGYTF
>TRBJ2-1|many|TRBV4-3|TRBD2
TGCGCCAGCAGCCAAGCACCAGCGGGGGCCCTCTCCTACAATGAGCAGTTCTTC
CASSQAPAGALSYNEQFF
>TRBJ1-1|few|TRBV10-3|.
TGTGCCATCAGTGAGTCACAGGGTAGGGGGACTGAAGCTTTCTTT
CAISESQGRGTEAFF
>TRBJ1-5|.|TRBV27|.
TGTGCCAGCAGGAACACAGGGAATCAGCCCCAGCATTTT
CASRNTGNQPQHF
>TRBJ2-7|.|TRBV7-2|TRBD2
TGTGCCAGCAGCCCGTTAGCGGGGGGATACTCCTACGAGCAGTACTTC
CASSPLAGGYSYEQYF
>TRBJ2-7|few|TRBV27|.
TGTGCCAGCAGTTTATGGGCAGGGTACGAGCAGTACTTC
CASSLWAGYEQYF
>TRBJ1-3|many|TRBV4-2|TRBD1
TGTGCCAGCAGCACCGATCTCGGACAGGGCTCTGGAAACACCATATATTTT
CASSTDLGQGSGNTIYF
>TRBJ2-7|few|TRBV21-1|.
TGTGCCAGCAGCCAAACAGAGGGGTGGGCCTACGAGCAGTACTTC
CASSQTEGWAYEQYF
>TRBJ2-1|few|TRBV7-6|TRBD2
TGTGCCAGCAGCCTAAGACTAGCGGGGGGGCAGGGTGAGCAGTTCTTC
CASSLRLAGGQGEQFF
>TRBJ2-5|.|TRBV7-6|.
TGTGCCAGCAGCTTATACGCTGAGACCCAGTACTTC
CASSLYAETQYF
>TRBJ2-3|few|TRBV29-1|.
TGCAGCGTTGAGTCGAGTAGCACAGATACGCAGTATTTT
CSVESSSTDTQYF
>TRBJ1-6|many|TRBV6-5|TRBD1
TGTGCCAGCCAAACCACCCCGGGGACAGTGAATTCACCCCTCCACTTT
CASQTTPGTVNSPLHF
>TRBJ2-5|many|TRBV19|.
TGTGCCAGTAGTATCACCGGGGAGACCCAGTACTTC
CASSITGETQYF
>TRBJ1-2|many|TRBV2|.
TGTGCCAGCAGTAGATTGACAGGTTTCTATGGCTACACCTTC
CASSRLTGFYGYTF
>TRBJ2-1|many|TRBV28|TRBD2
TGTGCCAGCCTACTAGCGGACTACAATGAGCAGTTCTTC
CASLLADYNEQFF
>TRBJ2-3|few|TRBV18|TRBD2
TGTGCCAGCTCTTCGGGACTAGCGGGGGGAGAAGATACGCAGTATTTT
CASSSGLAGGEDTQYF
>TRBJ1-1|few|TRBV12-3/TRBV12-4|.
TGTGCCAGCAGTTTAGAGTCAGGGATTGAAGCTTTCTTT
CASSLESGIEAFF
>TRBJ2-4|many|TRBV12-3/TRBV12-4|.
TGTGCCAGCAGTTTCGCCAAAAACATTCAGTACTTC
CASSFAKNIQYF
>TRBJ2-7|few|TRBV6-6|.
TGTGCCAGCAGTTACTTGCAGCGGCCCTACGAGCAGTACTTC
CASSYLQRPYEQYF
>TRBJ2-1|many|TRBV11-2|.
TGTGCCAGCAGCTTTTCATCAGGGCCCTACAATGAGCAGTTCTTC
CASSFSSGPYNEQFF
>TRBJ2-3|.|TRBV10-3|.
TGTGGCATCAGAGGATCTAGCACAGATACGCAGTATTTT
CGIRGSSTDTQYF
>TRBJ1-5|few|TRBV11-2|.
TGTGCCAGCAGCTTAATAGGGGAAGGAAATCAGCCCCAGCATTTT
CASSLIGEGNQPQHF
>TRBJ2-7|many|TRBV13|TRBD1
TGTGCCAGCAGCTACGACAGGGGGCTAAACTCCTACGAGCAGTACTTC
CASSYDRGLNSYEQYF
>TRBJ2-1|many|TRBV19|TRBD2
TGTGCCAGTAGCCTCGGGACTAGCGGGGCCAATGAGCAGTTCTTC
CASSLGTSGANEQFF
>TRBJ2-1|many|TRBV7-8|.
TGTGCCAGCAGCGGGAGGGGGGGAGGAGGTGGCTCCTACAATGAGCAGTTCTTC
CASSGRGGGGGSYNEQFF
>TRBJ2-3|.|TRBV7-9|.
TGTGCCAGCAGCCTCCCCGGCCCCAAGACAGATACGCAGTATTTT
CASSLPGPKTDTQYF
>TRBJ2-1|many|TRBV3-1|TRBD2
TGTGCCAGCAGCCCATCCGGGACTAGGAAGACCAATGAGCAGTTCTTC
CASSPSGTRKTNEQFF